A single sample gave rise to the 31 T cell receptor beta chains below, sequenced in a study of chemoradiotherapy in HPV16-positive cancers (dated 2022 in TCRdb). Library preparation was by the immunoSEQ multiplex PCR assay. The table comes from immuneACCESS by way of TCRdb, which keeps in-frame sequences with V and J called. Part of the clones is missing from these tables; in studies checked, under half for an unresolved V gene and the rest for unknown reasons. The sample profile shows about 68,000 clones; about 88% of them were found once. 4.2% of the sample goes to the ten largest clones. The sample consisted of blood, taken from a patient who underwent chemoradiotherapy. The receptors stem from a human donor with HPV-associated anogenital cancer.

The V gene is TRBV5-1, the J gene TRBJ2-5, with TRBD1 as a possible D gene (7 bases). Germline lookup yields CDR1 SGHRS and CDR2 YFSETQ. The V and J ends lost 3 bases and 5 bases respectively, with 17 bases between them. The CDR3 is 15 amino acids. The CDR3 is CASSWRGDRVETQYF. Here the CDR3 DNA reads TGCGCCAGCAGCTGGAGGGGGGACAGAGTGGAGACCCAGTACTTC.

The CDR3 bases are TGTGCCACCAGCAGAGACGGGGAGCTGTTTTTT. Residues: CATSRDGELFF. This chain connects TRBV15 to TRBJ2-2, with D unresolved. With 0 bases removed from V and 7 bases from J, the gap between germline ends came to 0 bases. This CDR3 comprises 11 residues. Germline V gives CDR1 LNHNV, CDR2 YYDKDF (reference sequence).

This clone was detected only once. The CDR3 region has the DNA TGTGCCAGCAGCTTAGTCCCGGGGGCCAATCAGCCCCAGCATTTT. Translating gives CASSLVPGANQPQHF. This chain uses TRBV7-2 with TRBJ1-5, with D perhaps TRBD1 (6 bases). Germline V CDR1 and CDR2: SGHTA, FQGNSA. V was clipped by 1 base and J by 3 bases, with 10 bases between them. This CDR3 spans 15 amino acids.

CDR3 DNA sequence: TGTGCCAGCAGCTTGAGGACAGGGAGCGAAAACATTCAGTACTTC. Its protein is CASSLRTGSENIQYF. V gene TRBV5-4 combines with J gene TRBJ2-4; 8 bases match TRBD1. With 1 base clipped from V and 5 bases from J, the junction kept 5 bases outside the gene matches. This CDR3 has 15 amino acids. Germline assignment: CDR1 SGHNT and CDR2 YYREEE (reference sequence).

The V call is TRBV7-9, the J call TRBJ1-5; D possibly corresponds to TRBD1 (6 bases). This CDR3 is 17 amino acids long. With 4 bases removed from V and 2 bases from J, the gap between germline ends came to 18 bases. Germline-derived CDR1 and CDR2 are SEHNR and FQNEAQ (reference sequence). CDR3 coding DNA: TGTGCCAGCAGCTCAGTACGGGGGGCGTACGGCAATCAGCCCCAGCATTTT. It is translated as CASSSVRGAYGNQPQHF.

The genes are TRBV19 and TRBJ1-5; 7 nucleotides agree with TRBD1. With 5 bases clipped from V and 1 base from J, the junction kept 8 bases outside the gene matches. The germline V gene has CDR1 LNHDA and CDR2 SQIVND (reference sequence). This CDR3 is 16 amino acids long. The CDR3 DNA follows: TGTGCCAGTAGTCCAGGGGGGGGCCCGAGCAATCAGCCCCAGCATTTT. It codes for CASSPGGGPSNQPQHF.

The gene calls are TRBV29-1 and TRBJ2-7; TRBD2 matches 14 bases. The CDR3 is 15 residues long. V was clipped by 5 bases and J by 0 bases; unmatched bases: 3. CDR1 and CDR2 from the germline V gene are SQVTM and ANQGSEA. Here the CDR3 DNA reads TGCAGCGTTCGGACTAGCGGGAGGTTCTCCTACGAGCAGTACTTC. Translated: CSVRTSGRFSYEQYF.

The chain uses TRBV19 and TRBJ2-5; D unresolved. Trimming stripped 0 bases from V and 5 bases from J, with 16 bases between. The CDR3 covers 16 residues. The germline V gene encodes CDR1 LNHDA and CDR2 SQIVND (reference sequence). The CDR3 sequence is CASSIDLSRFSETQYF. In DNA, the CDR3 is TGTGCCAGTAGTATAGATCTGAGTAGGTTTTCGGAGACCCAGTACTTC.

The rearrangement uses TRBV18 and TRBJ2-3, with 8 nucleotides matching TRBD1. Germline values: CDR1 KGHSH, CDR2 LQKENI. V gave up 3 bases and J gave up 1 base; unmatched junction bases: 12. CDR3 length equals 18 residues. CDR3 sequence reads: CASSPLGQEAYRTDTQYF. CDR3 DNA: TGTGCCAGCTCACCCCTGGGACAGGAGGCATACCGCACAGATACGCAGTATTTT.

The chain uses TRBV7-6 and TRBJ1-1; D remains unclear. V lost 5 bases to trimming and J lost 5 bases, with 12 bases between them. Germline lookup yields CDR1 SGHVS and CDR2 FNYEAQ. The CDR3 has 13 residues. CDR3: CASSKDGFTEAFF. DNA for the CDR3: TGTGCCAGCAGCAAGGACGGGTTTACTGAAGCTTTCTTT.

This chain joins TRBV30 and TRBJ2-3; 8 bases agree with TRBD2. The germline V gene has CDR1 GTSNPN and CDR2 SVGIG (reference sequence). The ends lost 4 bases at V and 6 bases at J; junction bases unmatched: 12. The CDR3 consists of 15 residues. The CDR3 here is CAWKRGSGGTDTQYF. For the CDR3, the DNA is TGTGCCTGGAAGAGAGGGAGCGGGGGAACTGATACGCAGTATTTT.

The chain employs TRBV19 and TRBJ1-4, with D uncertain. V lost 3 bases to trimming and J lost 8 bases, with 13 bases between them. Germline assignment: CDR1 LNHDA and CDR2 SQIVND (reference sequence). The CDR3 runs 14 residues. In DNA form, the CDR3 reads TGTGCCAGTAGTATGGGGAATCTCGAAGAAAAACTGTTTTTT. Its protein product is CASSMGNLEEKLFF.

This chain uses TRBV29-1 with TRBJ2-3, with 12 nucleotides matching TRBD2. The CDR3 totals 17 residues. With 6 bases clipped from V and 2 bases from J, the junction kept 12 bases outside the gene matches. CDR1 SQVTM and CDR2 ANQGSEA come from the germline V gene. CDR3 nucleotides: TGCAGCGTGGCCGGCCTAGCTAGCGGGAGGGCCACAGATACGCAGTATTTT. Translating it yields CSVAGLASGRATDTQYF.

The rearrangement joins TRBV15 to TRBJ1-4, with 9 bases identical to TRBD1. V shed 3 bases and J 8 bases; nucleotides not matched to a gene: 7. The V gene's germline CDR1 is LNHNV and CDR2 YYDKDF (reference sequence). The CDR3 contains 15 residues. The CDR3 is CATSSGTGWNEKLFF. The CDR3 coding sequence is TGTGCCACCAGCAGTGGGACAGGGTGGAACGAAAAACTGTTTTTT. Filled out from reference TRBV15 and TRBJ1-4, the complete variable domain reads DAMVIQNPRYQVTQFGKPVTLSCSQTLNHNVMYWYQQKSSQAPKLLFHYYDKDFNNEADTPDNFQSRRPNTSFCFLDIRSPGLGDTAMYLCATSSGTGWNEKLFFGSGTQLSVL.

The V call is TRBV20-1, the J call TRBJ1-4; TRBD1 is a possible D gene (6 bases). Germline V gives CDR1 DFQATT, CDR2 SNEGSKA (reference sequence). The V end lost 0 bases, the J end lost 14 bases, and 10 bases lay between the germline ends. This CDR3 comprises 11 residues. CDR3 sequence reads: CSARDRGHLFF. As DNA, the CDR3 is TGCAGTGCTAGAGACCGGGGACACCTGTTTTTT.

The chain recombines TRBV15 with TRBJ1-3, with 7 bases fitting TRBD1. Germline trimming cut 0 bases from V and 0 bases from J; bases unmatched to any gene: 2. The CDR3 consists of 16 residues. The germline gives CDR1 LNHNV, CDR2 YYDKDF (reference sequence). The CDR3 sequence is CATSRDRGSSGNTIYF. The CDR3 coding sequence is TGTGCCACCAGCAGAGACAGGGGGAGCTCTGGAAACACCATATATTTT.

This clone was counted a single time. The V gene is TRBV10-1, the J gene TRBJ2-4; D gene unclear. The ends were cut back, 0 bases at V and 0 bases at J, with 6 bases in the middle. The CDR3 sequence is 15 residues long. Germline assignment: CDR1 WNHNN and CDR2 SYGVQD (reference sequence). DNA of the CDR3: TGCGCCAGCAGTGAGTCTAGGATAGCCAAAAACATTCAGTACTTC. Translation gives CASSESRIAKNIQYF.

V is TRBV6-5 and J is TRBJ1-2; D is undetermined. Germline CDR1 and CDR2: MNHEY and SVGAGI. The V and J ends lost 2 bases and 0 bases respectively, with 7 bases between them. This CDR3 is built from 14 residues. The CDR3 region is CASSYDKANYGYTF. The CDR3 nucleotides read TGTGCCAGCAGTTACGACAAAGCTAACTATGGCTACACCTTC.

This chain joins TRBV5-4 and TRBJ1-2; 12 bases fit TRBD1. The CDR3 extends over 16 amino acids. Per germline, CDR1 SGHNT and CDR2 YYREEE (reference sequence). Trimming took 5 bases from V and 7 from J; bases not matched to a gene: 12. This chain's CDR3 is CASSFDPGQGAGGYTF. In DNA form, the CDR3 reads TGTGCCAGCAGTTTTGACCCGGGACAGGGGGCGGGTGGCTACACCTTC.

This clone appeared once. J is TRBJ1-1 and V is TRBV10-3; D uncertain. The CDR3 spans 14 residues. The V end was cut by 4 bases, the J end by 0 bases, with 9 bases between. In germline, CDR1 is ENHRY, CDR2 SYGVKD. CDR3: CAISVGIMNTEAFF. CDR3 coding DNA: TGTGCCATCAGTGTTGGAATAATGAACACTGAAGCTTTCTTT.

This clone was counted a few times. This rearrangement joins TRBV25-1 to TRBJ2-7; D is undetermined. In germline, CDR1 is MGHDK, CDR2 SYGVNS. Trimming removed 8 bases from V and 3 bases from J, with 17 bases in between. CDR3 length: 14 amino acids. The DNA for the CDR3 is TGTGCCAGCGCCAATTATTGGGTACTCTACGAGCAGTACTTC. It is translated as CASANYWVLYEQYF.

V gene TRBV19 combines with J gene TRBJ1-1; unclear D gene. Trimming removed 6 bases at V and 2 bases at J, with 7 bases between. The CDR3 is 12 amino acids. The germline gives CDR1 LNHDA, CDR2 SQIVND (reference sequence). Written as DNA, the CDR3 is TGTGCCAGTAGGCGGGGTAACACTGAAGCTTTCTTT. It translates to CASRRGNTEAFF.

A remark on this clone: The same CDR3 arises from other DNA sequences in this sample as well. V is TRBV11-3 and J is TRBJ2-7, with 9 bases identical to TRBD2. V was pared by 6 bases and J by 6 bases, with 12 bases of the junction left unmatched. The CDR3 sequence is 15 residues long. Germline-derived CDR1 and CDR2 are SGHNT and YENEEA. CDR3 residues: CASRYPGLAGSEQYF. In DNA, the CDR3 is TGTGCCAGCAGATATCCGGGGCTAGCGGGATCCGAGCAGTACTTC.

The chain has TRBV5-1 and TRBJ2-5; 7 nucleotides line up with TRBD1. Germline values: CDR1 SGHRS, CDR2 YFSETQ. J gave up 5 bases and V 0 bases, and 10 bases lay outside the gene matches. CDR3 size: 16 residues. CDR3 region: CASSLGPTGARETQYF. The CDR3 DNA is TGCGCCAGCAGCTTGGGGCCAACAGGGGCCCGGGAGACCCAGTACTTC. The entire variable domain, with the rest obtained from reference TRBV5-1 and TRBJ2-5, is as follows: KAGVTQTPRYLIKTRGQQVTLSCSPISGHRSVSWYQQTPGQGLQFLFEYFSETQRNKGNFPGRFSGRQFSNSRSEMNVSTLELGDSALYLCASSLGPTGARETQYFGPGTRLLVL.

The chain has TRBV19 and TRBJ2-7; D gene uncertain. The CDR3 has 14 residues. CDR1 and CDR2 from the germline V gene are LNHDA and SQIVND (reference sequence). V was clipped by 5 bases and J by 1 base, with 12 bases between them. Here the CDR3 reads CASSGTVLSYEQYF. CDR3 nucleotide sequence: TGTGCCAGTAGTGGCACAGTCCTTTCCTACGAGCAGTACTTC.

The V gene is TRBV5-4, the J gene TRBJ2-7; D gene uncertain. The CDR3 loop spans 13 amino acids. The V and J ends lost 2 bases and 0 bases respectively, with 6 bases between them. Germline lookup yields CDR1 SGHNT and CDR2 YYREEE (reference sequence). This chain's CDR3 is CASSLAHSYEQYF. The CDR3 nucleotides read TGTGCCAGCAGCTTAGCCCACTCCTACGAGCAGTACTTC.

The J gene is TRBJ1-5, the V gene TRBV10-2, with 8 bases aligning to TRBD1. The CDR3 runs to 15 residues. The J segment lost 4 bases and the V segment lost 6 bases, leaving 8 bases of the junction unmatched. In germline, CDR1 is WSHSY, CDR2 SAAADI. The chain's CDR3 is CASRFGQGVNQPQHF. CDR3 nucleotides: TGCGCCAGCAGATTCGGACAGGGAGTGAATCAGCCCCAGCATTTT.

Written as DNA, the CDR3 is TGTGCCAGCAGCAACAGGGGCACGAGTAATCAGCCCCAGCATTTT. Protein sequence: CASSNRGTSNQPQHF. The rearrangement links TRBV28 to TRBJ1-5; the match to TRBD1 covers 7 bases. Germline V gives CDR1 MDHEN, CDR2 SYDVKM. The CDR3 totals 15 residues. The V segment lost 6 bases and the J segment 4 bases; nucleotides outside the gene matches: 9.

The V call is TRBV5-6, the J call TRBJ1-1, with D hard to call. Germline V CDR1 and CDR2: SGHDT, YYEEEE. V was cut by 3 bases and J by 6 bases, with 9 bases left in between. This CDR3 comprises 12 residues. The CDR3 coding sequence is TGTGCCAGCAGCTACGGACGGCCTGAAGCTTTCTTT. Its protein product is CASSYGRPEAFF.

This clone was seen once. The CDR3 DNA is TGTGCCAGCAGCTTACAGAGTGGTTTCCCTCCGACCTTGAACACTGAAGCTTTCTTT. Its protein is CASSLQSGFPPTLNTEAFF. This chain connects TRBV7-9 to TRBJ1-1; unclear D gene. The CDR3 has 19 residues. V was shortened by 2 bases and J by 0 bases, with 22 bases between the two germline ends. Germline CDR1 reads SEHNR; CDR2 reads FQNEAQ (reference sequence).

The V gene is TRBV18, the J gene TRBJ1-1; D ambiguous. This CDR3 comprises 14 residues. V was clipped by 2 bases and J by 1 base, with 8 bases between them. Germline CDR1 KGHSH, CDR2 LQKENI. The CDR3 spells CASSPNPENTEAFF. CDR3 coding DNA: TGTGCCAGCTCACCAAACCCAGAGAACACTGAAGCTTTCTTT.